Below, 21 T cell receptor beta chains from the same sample are listed, as sequenced in a study of graft-versus-host responses after intestinal transplantation. Intraepithelial lymphocytes and lamina propria lymphocytes were released through processing of graft tissue. Libraries were prepared by immunoSEQ multiplex PCR; TCRdb keeps only in-frame clonotypes and omits some of them. The table has around 8,100 clones, 70% to 85% seen once. The sequenced sample was ileum tissue, obtained about 130 days after transplant. The receptor set was obtained from a human patient who received an intestinal transplant, so some T cells may come from the graft donor.

As to this clone: Other nucleotide sequences in the sample specify the same CDR3. The genes are TRBV19 and TRBJ1-1, with D uncertain. Trimming removed 4 bases at V and 4 bases at J, with 4 bases between. CDR1 is LNHDA and CDR2 is SQIVND in the germline V gene (reference sequence). The CDR3 is 11 residues long. The CDR3, as DNA: TGTGCCAGTAGTAGGGGCACTGAAGCTTTCTTT. Protein sequence: CASSRGTEAFF.

The genes are TRBV7-9 and TRBJ1-2; perhaps TRBD1 as D (5 bases). The CDR3 totals 14 residues. V lost 5 bases, J lost 4 bases, and 14 bases lay in between. Germline CDR1 SEHNR, CDR2 FQNEAQ (reference sequence). CDR3 nucleotide sequence: TGTGCCAGCAGCCCTGTAGGGACGGCCTATGGCTACACCTTC. This sequence encodes CASSPVGTAYGYTF.

The chain uses TRBV9 and TRBJ2-3, with 13 bases that match TRBD2. CDR3 size: 17 residues. Looked up from germline, CDR1 is SGDLS and CDR2 is YYNGEE. J gave up 6 bases and V 4 bases, and 11 bases lay outside the gene matches. CDR3: CASSLGTSGVFGDTQYF. The CDR3 DNA follows: TGTGCCAGCAGCCTCGGGACTAGCGGGGTATTTGGGGATACGCAGTATTTT.

The chain is built from TRBV5-1 and TRBJ2-3; possibly TRBD2 for D (6 bases). Per the germline V gene, CDR1 is SGHRS and CDR2 is YFSETQ. The CDR3 is 17 amino acids. V was clipped by 3 bases and J by 6 bases, with 23 bases between them. Here the CDR3 reads CASSSKTGTRIFDTQYF. DNA for the CDR3: TGCGCCAGCAGCTCAAAAACCGGGACTCGAATCTTTGATACGCAGTATTTT.

This clone appeared a few times. The chain recombines TRBV7-2 with TRBJ2-1; maybe TRBD2 (5 bases). Trimming left V 1 base short and J 0 bases short, with 10 bases between. The CDR3 consists of 16 residues. Germline V lookup: CDR1 SGHTA, CDR2 FQGNSA. The CDR3 sequence: CASSLGGSSSYNEQFF. The CDR3 coding sequence is TGTGCCAGCAGCTTAGGCGGGTCTAGCTCCTACAATGAGCAGTTCTTC. Based on the CDR3 plus reference TRBV7-2 and TRBJ2-1, the full variable domain is GAGVSQSPSNKVTEKGKDVELRCDPISGHTALYWYRQSLGQGLEFLIYFQGNSAPDKSGLPSDRFSAERTGGSVSTLTIQRTQQEDSAVYLCASSLGGSSSYNEQFFGPGTRLTVL.

CDR3 DNA: TGTGCCAGCTCACCAGGGACAGGGGTCAATTCACCCCTCCACTTT. It codes for CASSPGTGVNSPLHF. The chain links TRBV18 to TRBJ1-6, with 10 bases identical to TRBD1. The CDR3 totals 15 residues. The ends lost 2 bases at V and 7 bases at J; junction bases unmatched: 2. Germline assignment: CDR1 KGHSH and CDR2 LQKENI. The entire variable domain, with the rest obtained from reference TRBV18 and TRBJ1-6, is as follows: NAGVMQNPRHLVRRRGQEARLRCSPMKGHSHVYWYRQLPEEGLKFMVYLQKENIIDESGMPKERFSAEFPKEGPSILRIQQVVRGDSAAYFCASSPGTGVNSPLHFGNGTRLTVT.

This sequence joins TRBV4-1 and TRBJ1-2; D remains unclear. Between the trimmed V and J ends, which lost 1 base and 2 bases, there was a span of 8 bases. Germline assignment: CDR1 MGHRA and CDR2 YSYEKL. The CDR3 is made up of 14 amino acids. This CDR3 reads CASSQVTGNYGYTF. CDR3 sequence (DNA): TGCGCCAGCAGCCAAGTTACCGGAAACTATGGCTACACCTTC.

The rearrangement links TRBV5-1 to TRBJ2-1; perhaps D is TRBD1 or TRBD2 (5 bases each). The germline gives CDR1 SGHRS, CDR2 YFSETQ. Trimming left V 4 bases short and J 8 bases short, with 10 bases between. CDR3 length: 12 amino acids. The CDR3 nucleotides are TGCGCCAGCAGCCGGGTGGGGGATGAGCAGTTCTTC. This codes for CASSRVGDEQFF.

Only a few counts were recorded for this clone. The chain joins TRBV5-5 to TRBJ1-4, with unresolved D. Germline V gives CDR1 SGHKS, CDR2 YYEKEE (reference sequence). The V end lost 2 bases, the J end lost 4 bases, and 9 bases lay between the germline ends. The length of the CDR3 is 14 residues. CDR3 nucleotides: TGTGCCAGCAGCTTAGAGTGGGGTAATGAAAAACTGTTTTTT. Encoded protein: CASSLEWGNEKLFF.

This chain joins TRBV2 and TRBJ2-1; 9 nucleotides agree with TRBD2. The ends lost 2 bases at V and 1 base at J; junction bases unmatched: 3. This CDR3 region has 16 residues. The germline gives CDR1 SNHLY, CDR2 FYNNEI. CDR3 in DNA: TGTGCCAGCAGTGAACTTAGCGGGGGATCCTACAATGAGCAGTTCTTC. Protein product: CASSELSGGSYNEQFF.

This clone has only a few counts. This chain connects TRBV27 to TRBJ2-3, with D perhaps assigned TRBD1 or TRBD2 (5 bases each). The CDR3 has 12 amino acids. The V end was cut by 8 bases, the J end by 5 bases, with 11 bases between. The germline V gene has CDR1 MNHEY and CDR2 SMNVEV (reference sequence). The CDR3 nucleotides read TGTGCCAGCCGAGGGGTTGGAGATACGCAGTATTTT. Amino acid sequence: CASRGVGDTQYF.

This chain connects TRBV9 to TRBJ1-6; D uncertain. Germline CDR1 and CDR2: SGDLS and YYNGEE. CDR3 length equals 15 residues. V lost 0 bases to trimming and J lost 9 bases, with 13 bases between them. This CDR3 reads CASSVGTALGSPLHF. The CDR3 nucleotides read TGTGCCAGCAGCGTAGGGACTGCTCTCGGTTCACCCCTCCACTTT.

This clone was counted once. CDR3 coding DNA: TGTGCCAGCAGTCAAGACAGGGGTGGAGGCGAGCAGTACTTC. Encoded protein: CASSQDRGGGEQYF. The chain links TRBV25-1 to TRBJ2-7; 8 nucleotides align to TRBD1. The CDR3 spans 14 residues. Germline values: CDR1 MGHDK, CDR2 SYGVNS. Germline trimming cut 5 bases from V and 6 bases from J; bases unmatched to any gene: 9.

The J gene is TRBJ2-7, the V gene TRBV11-2, with 13 bases fitting TRBD2. This CDR3 spans 15 amino acids. The ends lost 1 base at V and 3 bases at J; junction bases unmatched: 0. Germline-derived CDR1 and CDR2 are SGHAT and FQNNGV. The CDR3 sequence: CASSLGTSGSYEQYF. CDR3 nucleotide sequence: TGTGCCAGCAGCTTAGGGACTAGCGGGAGCTACGAGCAGTACTTC.

V gene TRBV28 combines with J gene TRBJ1-2; TRBD1 is a possible D gene (5 bases). V was cut by 7 bases and J by 6 bases, with 18 bases left in between. The germline gives CDR1 MDHEN, CDR2 SYDVKM. This CDR3 region has 14 residues. The CDR3 region has the DNA TGTGCCAGCATCCAGGGCGGGGCTGTGGATGGCTACACCTTC. It encodes CASIQGGAVDGYTF.

The sample holds a few counts of this clone. The chain combines TRBV21-1 with TRBJ2-7; TRBD1 is taken as the D call from the table, unchecked against the DNA. TRBV21-1 is annotated as a pseudogene. CDR3 length: 14 residues. CDR3 region: CASSKDARELEQYF. The CDR3 bases are TGTGCCAGCAGCAAAGACGCCAGGGAACTCGAGCAGTACTTC.

V and J are TRBV10-2 and TRBJ2-3; D not certain. Trimming took 5 bases from V and 0 from J, leaving 6 bases between them. This CDR3 comprises 13 residues. The germline CDR1 and CDR2 sequences are WSHSY and SAAADI. CDR3 in DNA: TGCGCCAGCAGTAGGTACAGCACAGATACGCAGTATTTT. Its protein is CASSRYSTDTQYF.

This chain uses TRBV5-1 with TRBJ1-2, with 7 bases fitting TRBD1. CDR3 size: 15 residues. V dropped 3 bases and J dropped 6; count of bases not matched to a gene: 11. CDR1 SGHRS and CDR2 YFSETQ come from the germline V gene. CDR3 sequence (DNA): TGCGCCAGCAGCTCAGACCCGGGACAGCTAAATGGCTACACCTTC. Its translation is CASSSDPGQLNGYTF.

The chain uses TRBV6-1 and TRBJ2-5; TRBD1 is a possible D gene (5 bases). Per the germline V gene, CDR1 is MNHNS and CDR2 is SASEGT. V was clipped by 9 bases and J by 2 bases, with 13 bases between them. This CDR3 is built from 13 residues. CDR3 bases: TGTGCCAGTATAACAGGTGTACAAGAGACCCAGTACTTC. As protein: CASITGVQETQYF.

The chain uses TRBV19 and TRBJ1-4; 7 bases map to TRBD1. V was pared by 1 base and J by 10 bases, with 9 bases of the junction left unmatched. CDR1 is LNHDA and CDR2 is SQIVND in the germline V gene (reference sequence). The CDR3 has 15 amino acids. In nucleotides, the CDR3 is TGTGCCAGTAGTATAGCAGGGACGGACAGGTTAAAACTGTTTTTT. Its translation: CASSIAGTDRLKLFF.

CDR3 nucleotide sequence: TGTGCCAGCAGCCCCCAGCGGGTAAGGGATGAGCAGTTCTTC. This translates into CASSPQRVRDEQFF. The genes are TRBV5-4 and TRBJ2-1, with a weak D call TRBD2 (6 bases). Deletions cut 4 bases from V and 8 bases from J, with 16 bases between. Germline loops: CDR1 SGHNT, CDR2 YYREEE (reference sequence). The CDR3 loop spans 14 amino acids.